This paragraph covers one TCR delta chain sequence. There is no known antigen for this receptor. One base away there is no much larger clone; base qualities are not given. The sample comes from a study of human gamma delta and Vdelta1 T cells listed by TCRdb under 2018. Background for the entire study: The study examined Delta One T cells, which are Vd1+ gamma-delta T cells, as cytotoxic effectors against acute myeloid leukemia. Results the study describes overall, beyond this receptor: Delta One T cells were reported as polyclonal and as showing broad cytotoxic targeting of acute myeloid leukemia.

Reading from cysteine to phenylalanine, the CDR3 counts 19 amino acids. Just the 57-base CDR3 DNA is kept, in frame starting at base 1. Sequences TSWWSYY (CDR1) and QGS (CDR2) are obtained from the germline V gene. A distance of 24 bases separates the germline ends of V and J, which lose 2 bases and 2 bases respectively. Library prep was done by PCR. Data came from an Illumina MiSeq. Clones were re-identified by TCRdb from the public reads with CATT, and rows with the same DNA were merged. For this sample the table gives thousands of delta-chain clones, of which approximately 40% were detected only once. The ten largest clones capture roughly 6.4% of the sample.

The sequencing sample was made of Vdelta1 gamma-delta T cells from blood grown in culture (DOT cells). The cell subset or site label, read with the paper, signifies: Delta One T cells, in vitro expanded/differentiated Vd1+ gamma-delta T cells. The TCR comes from a human donor in good health. This receptor chain uses TRDV1 and TRDJ1; perhaps TRDD3 is the D gene, with 5 bases matching. The CDR3 region has the sequence CALGEFQLLGYRGTDKLIF. Read as DNA, the sequence is TGTGCTCTTGGGGAATTTCAACTGCTAGGGTATCGGGGGACCGATAAACTCATCTTT.